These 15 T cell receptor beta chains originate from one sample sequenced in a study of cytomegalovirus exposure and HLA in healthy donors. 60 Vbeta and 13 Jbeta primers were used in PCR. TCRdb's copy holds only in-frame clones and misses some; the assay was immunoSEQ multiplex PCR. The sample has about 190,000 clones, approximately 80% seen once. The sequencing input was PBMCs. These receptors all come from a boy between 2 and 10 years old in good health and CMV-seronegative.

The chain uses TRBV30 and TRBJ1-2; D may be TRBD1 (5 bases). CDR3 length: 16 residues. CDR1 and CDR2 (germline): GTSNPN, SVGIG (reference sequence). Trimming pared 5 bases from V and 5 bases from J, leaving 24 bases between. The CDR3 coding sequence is TGTGCCTGGGAGGAGACACTGACAGTGCGAGGTTATGGCTACACCTTC. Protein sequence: CAWEETLTVRGYGYTF.

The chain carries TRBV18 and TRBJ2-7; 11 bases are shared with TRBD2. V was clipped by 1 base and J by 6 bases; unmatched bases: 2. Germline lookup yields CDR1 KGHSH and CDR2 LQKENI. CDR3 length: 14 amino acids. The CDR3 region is CASSPQLAGVEQYF. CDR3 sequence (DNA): TGTGCCAGCTCACCACAACTAGCGGGAGTCGAGCAGTACTTC.

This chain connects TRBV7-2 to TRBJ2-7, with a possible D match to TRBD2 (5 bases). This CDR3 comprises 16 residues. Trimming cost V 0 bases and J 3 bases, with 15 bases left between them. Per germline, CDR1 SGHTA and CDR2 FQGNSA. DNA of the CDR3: TGTGCCAGCAGCTTAGCGAGGGCTAGTCCCGACTACGAGCAGTACTTC. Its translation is CASSLARASPDYEQYF.

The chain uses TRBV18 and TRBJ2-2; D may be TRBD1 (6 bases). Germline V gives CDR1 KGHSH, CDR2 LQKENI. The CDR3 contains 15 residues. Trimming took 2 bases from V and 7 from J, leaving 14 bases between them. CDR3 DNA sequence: TGTGCCAGCTCACCAGGCAGGGGCAGTATCGGGGAGCTGTTTTTT. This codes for CASSPGRGSIGELFF.

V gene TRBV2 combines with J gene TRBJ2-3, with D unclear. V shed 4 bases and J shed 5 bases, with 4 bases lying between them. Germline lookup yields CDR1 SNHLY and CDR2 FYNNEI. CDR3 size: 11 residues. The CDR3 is CASSGVDTQYF. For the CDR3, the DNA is TGTGCCAGCAGTGGAGTAGATACGCAGTATTTT.

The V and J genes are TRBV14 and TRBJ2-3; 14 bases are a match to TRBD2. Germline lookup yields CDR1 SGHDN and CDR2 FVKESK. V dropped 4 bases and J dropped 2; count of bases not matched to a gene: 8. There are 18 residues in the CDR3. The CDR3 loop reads CASSLRTSGGPNTDTQYF. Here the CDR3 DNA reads TGTGCCAGCAGCCTGAGGACTAGCGGGGGGCCTAACACAGATACGCAGTATTTT.

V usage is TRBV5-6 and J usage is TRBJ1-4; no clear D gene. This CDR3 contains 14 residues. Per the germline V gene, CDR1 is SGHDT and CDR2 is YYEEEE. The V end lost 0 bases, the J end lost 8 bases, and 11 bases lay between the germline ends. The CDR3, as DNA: TGTGCCAGCAGCTTGGGGGCGCATGGGGAAAAACTGTTTTTT. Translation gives CASSLGAHGEKLFF.

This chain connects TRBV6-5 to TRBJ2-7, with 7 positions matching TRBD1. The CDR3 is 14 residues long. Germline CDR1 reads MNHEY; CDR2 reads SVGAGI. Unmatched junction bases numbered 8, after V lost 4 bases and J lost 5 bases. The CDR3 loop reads CASSSPGQLHEQYF. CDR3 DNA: TGTGCCAGCAGTTCGCCGGGACAGCTCCACGAGCAGTACTTC.

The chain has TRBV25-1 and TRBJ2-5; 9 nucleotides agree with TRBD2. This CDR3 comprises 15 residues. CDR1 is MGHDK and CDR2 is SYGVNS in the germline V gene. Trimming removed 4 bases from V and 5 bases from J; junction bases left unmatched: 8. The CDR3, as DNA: TGTGCCAGCAGTGTCGTAGCGGGGGCAGGGGAGACCCAGTACTTC. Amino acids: CASSVVAGAGETQYF.

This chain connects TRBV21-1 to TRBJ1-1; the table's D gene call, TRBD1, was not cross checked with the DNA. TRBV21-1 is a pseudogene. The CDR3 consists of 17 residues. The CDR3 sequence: CASTRPLPDRPNTEAFF. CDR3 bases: TGTGCCAGCACCCGGCCCCTTCCGGACAGGCCGAACACTGAAGCTTTCTTT.

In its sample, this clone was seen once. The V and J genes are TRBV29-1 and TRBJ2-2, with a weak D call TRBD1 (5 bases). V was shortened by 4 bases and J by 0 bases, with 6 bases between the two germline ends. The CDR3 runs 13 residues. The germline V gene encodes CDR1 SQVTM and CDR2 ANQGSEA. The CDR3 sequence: CSVVGANTGELFF. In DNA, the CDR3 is TGCAGCGTTGTAGGGGCGAACACCGGGGAGCTGTTTTTT.

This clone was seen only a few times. The chain's CDR3 is CASSQDRGSRGYTF. For the CDR3, the DNA is TGCGCCAGCAGCCAAGACAGGGGCTCCCGCGGCTACACCTTC. The chain combines TRBV4-3 with TRBJ1-2, with D maybe TRBD1 (6 bases). Trimming pared 0 bases from V and 8 bases from J, leaving 13 bases between. Per germline, CDR1 LGHNA and CDR2 YSLEER. The length of the CDR3 is 14 residues.

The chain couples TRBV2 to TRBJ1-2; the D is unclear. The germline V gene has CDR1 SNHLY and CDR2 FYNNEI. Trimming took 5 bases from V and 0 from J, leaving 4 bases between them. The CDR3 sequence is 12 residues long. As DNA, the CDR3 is TGTGCCAGCAGTCCGGCTAACTATGGCTACACCTTC. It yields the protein CASSPANYGYTF.

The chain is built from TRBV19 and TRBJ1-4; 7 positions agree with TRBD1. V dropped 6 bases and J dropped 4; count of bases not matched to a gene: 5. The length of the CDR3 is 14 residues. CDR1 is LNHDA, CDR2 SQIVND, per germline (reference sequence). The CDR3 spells CASRSGQYNEKLFF. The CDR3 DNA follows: TGTGCCAGTAGATCGGGACAGTATAATGAAAAACTGTTTTTT.

CDR3 protein: CASSYKGYLRETQYF. In DNA form, the CDR3 reads TGTGCCAGCAGTTACAAGGGGTACCTAAGAGAGACCCAGTACTTC. This rearrangement joins TRBV6-5 to TRBJ2-5; a possible D gene is TRBD1 (5 bases). Per germline, CDR1 MNHEY and CDR2 SVGAGI. Trimming removed 2 bases from V and 4 bases from J, with 14 bases in between. This CDR3 region has 15 residues.